The clone carrying this T cell receptor (beta chain) was observed many times. This entry belongs to a study of human T cells and chemical hapten exposure. About the study: Patch tests put 0.01% DPC on the upper back, and the results were checked at 6 days.

Germline values: CDR1 MNHEY, CDR2 SMNVEV (reference sequence). The CDR3 is 14 residues long. The V end lost 6 bases, the J end lost 0 bases, and 10 bases lay between the germline ends. Time point: pre-sensitization, week 0. The treatment is: therapeutic diphenylcyclopropenone sensitization with weekly scalp DPC. The library gave individual cDNA molecules unique molecular identifiers. One entry per CDR3 protein, called by TCRdb with MiXCR from the RACE reads. This sample has approximately 400,000 distinct CDR3 sequences; roughly 5.3% occur once, and the top ten carry 2.6%. The rearrangement links TRBV27 to TRBJ2-3; D call uncertain. The receptor was isolated from a woman aged 50 to 60 with alopecia areata. Some clones in this sample may be carry-over from other donors' samples. Here the sequenced sample was whole blood, taken in connection with sensitization to the hapten diphenylcyclopropenone (DPC). The CDR3 is CASSTGMSTDTQYF. The CDR3, as DNA: TGTGCCAGCAGCACTGGGATGAGCACAGATACGCAGTATTTT.